The TCR beta chain described here comes from a study of Graves' ophthalmopathy and Graves' hyperthyroidism (dated by TCRdb to between 2017 and 2018). In terms of the full investigation: Peripheral blood was collected before any treatment was given, at the time of initial diagnosis. An independent validation cohort comprised fewer than 20 hyperthyroidism patients and 15 to 17 patients who later progressed from hyperthyroidism to ophthalmopathy. The 95 to 100 discovery patients were randomly divided into training and test sets at a 7:3 ratio. In roughly 6 hyperthyroidism patients, T-cell repertoires of thyroid tissue and blood were compared. TCR beta repertoire signatures were used to distinguish Graves' ophthalmopathy from Graves' hyperthyroidism and to predict progression to ophthalmopathy. Following sampling, methimazole starting at 30 mg daily was administered to hyperthyroidism patients, and high-dose intravenous methylprednisolone was administered to ophthalmopathy patients. To explore V-J signatures distinguishing ophthalmopathy from hyperthyroidism, a discovery set of under 110 patients (fewer than 45 ophthalmopathy, 55 to 60 stable hyperthyroidism) was enrolled. In total, some 140 blood samples were TCR-sequenced: around 42 ophthalmopathy, roughly 80 hyperthyroidism and roughly 17 hyperthyroidism-to-ophthalmopathy patients. Overall study results and their limits: No statistical method was used to set the sample size in advance, and the investigators knew which group each participant was assigned to. Most expanded thyroid clonotypes with frequency above 0.001 were also detected in blood, suggesting blood repertoires may reflect the thyroid immune response. In validation, the model predicted ophthalmopathy progression with about 70% sensitivity and less than 80% specificity; 12 predicted patients were CT-confirmed with GO in a median of 6.5 months. Ophthalmopathy was separated from stable hyperthyroidism by the 13-signature model with just under 90% sensitivity and approximately 84% specificity in cross-validation and with 80%/75% in the test set.

Ophthalmopathy patients had moderately to severely active disease, Clinical Activity Score of at least 3, NOSPECS grade of at least 4, and disease duration under 3 months. Patients with other autoimmune diseases, uncontrolled infections, pregnancy or lactation were excluded from the study. Clinical symptoms, serum thyroxine, TRAb, thyroid ultrasound and orbital computed tomography formed the basis of the diagnosis. Ficoll-Paque density gradient centrifugation was used to isolate PBMCs from about 9.4 ml of fresh peripheral blood. Trizol reagent was used to extract the total RNA, and its quality was then checked on an Agilent 2100 Bioanalyzer. Inclusive of the bounding cysteine and phenylalanine, the CDR3 is 14 residues long. This entry keeps only the CDR3 DNA: 42 bases, framed from base 1. Trimming takes 3 bases from V and 7 bases from J, and the germline ends sit 16 bases apart. This clonotype was recorded at least ten times. What this receptor recognizes is not known. No clone much larger than this one lies a single base away; base qualities are absent.

For repertoire sequencing, TCR beta CDR3 regions were amplified from RNA transcripts. HTBI primers and the Qiagen OneStep RT-PCR kit were used in a first-round RT-PCR, which was followed by a second-round multiplex PCR, size selection and purification. Libraries were sequenced on an Illumina HiSeq2000 using paired-end 100 bp reads. From the authors' description of their analysis: Reads were processed with SOAPnuke, discarding reads with adapters, uncalled bases, mean Phred below 15, or no exact constant-primer or identifier match. COPE v1.2.5 was used to merge the high-quality paired reads. Clonotypes were defined as unique nucleotide sequences and were aligned to IMGT TRB V, D and J references using MiTCR v1.1. The analysis was limited to V-J combinations with a frequency above 0.0001, which together covered more than 98% of repertoires. A TCR clonal expansion and chaos score per V-J combination was defined as the ratio of F50 clonal expansion to chaos observed in the TCRdist matrix. Welch's t-statistics and random forest were used to narrow the features down to approximately twelve V-J combinations, which were then fed into a naive Bayes classifier. The similarity between thyroid and blood repertoires was quantified using the Morisita-Horn index. TCRdb trimmed the raw reads at Q25, called clones with MiXCR and kept productive beta chains. Identical CDR3 proteins give one entry, which carries the most common genes and DNA. These V and J calls rely on TCRdb rather than the paper's analysis. This sample is represented by fewer than 400,000 distinct CDR3 sequences; around 18% of them were singletons. Clones ranked in the top ten supply 1.6% of the sample.

The sequencing input was peripheral blood. The V and J segments used are TRBV12-3 or TRBV12-4 and TRBJ2-7; the best D guess is TRBD1, with 6 bases matching. The TCR originated in a woman aged 18 to 35 with Graves' ophthalmopathy. Donor details come from another sample of the same person, matched by shared clones. CDR3 protein: CASSLSGAGWEQYF. The DNA reads as follows: TGTGCCAGCAGTTTGTCAGGGGCTGGATGGGAGCAGTACTTC.